This record covers a single T cell receptor (beta chain). Its cognate antigen is unknown. The data were obtained in a study of T cell responses to AZD1222 COVID-19 vaccine. This CDR3 spans 16 amino acids. The J segment lost 7 bases and the V segment lost 0 bases, leaving 6 bases of the junction unmatched. CDR1 is SGHRS and CDR2 is YFSETQ in the germline V gene. Overall study findings and caveats: Among the donors, most were white British and more were female, and clonal diversity was possibly underestimated.

Generated by immunoSEQ multiplex PCR, the TCRdb table keeps only in-frame clones and is missing some. The sample consists of roughly 150,000 clones, more than 85% of them appearing once. This TCR came from an adult in good health. The chain has TRBV5-1 and TRBJ2-1; 11 positions agree with TRBD2. Sample: peripheral blood, taken on day 0 of AZD1222 vaccination. Written as DNA, the CDR3 is TGCGCCAGCAGCTTGGGTTCTAGCGGGAGGCTTAATGAGCAGTTCTTC. Translating gives CASSLGSSGRLNEQFF.